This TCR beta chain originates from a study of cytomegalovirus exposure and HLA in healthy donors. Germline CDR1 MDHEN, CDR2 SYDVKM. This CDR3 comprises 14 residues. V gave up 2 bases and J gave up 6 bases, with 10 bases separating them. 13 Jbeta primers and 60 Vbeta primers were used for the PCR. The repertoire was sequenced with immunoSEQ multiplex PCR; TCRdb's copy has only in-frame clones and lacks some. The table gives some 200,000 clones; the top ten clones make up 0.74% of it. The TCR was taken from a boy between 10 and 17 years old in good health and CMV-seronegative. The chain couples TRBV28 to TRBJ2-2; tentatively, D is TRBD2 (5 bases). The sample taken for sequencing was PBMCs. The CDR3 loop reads CASSLEGLAGELFF. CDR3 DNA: TGTGCCAGCAGTTTAGAGGGTCTCGCCGGGGAGCTGTTTTTT.